One and the same sample provided the 5 T cell receptor beta chains below, sequenced in a study of T cells after posttransplantation cyclophosphamide. The assay was immunoSEQ multiplex PCR, and TCRdb's table has in-frame clones only and misses some. Among over 7,500 clones, around 89% were seen once, and the ten largest hold 26%. Control samples came 1 year after myeloablative marrow transplants with methotrexate plus calcineurin inhibitor. Sequenced material: PBMCs, taken after an allogeneic stem cell transplant with a calcineurin inhibitor and methotrexate. The receptors here all came from a male patient in his thirties who received an allogeneic stem cell transplant from an unrelated donor, was CMV-positive, and had no GVHD. Some T cells may have come from the graft donor.

The chain has TRBV7-9 and TRBJ1-2; D is unresolved. The CDR3 covers 14 residues. V was clipped by 1 base and J by 3 bases, with 9 bases between them. Germline-derived CDR1 and CDR2 are SEHNR and FQNEAQ (reference sequence). The CDR3 bases are TGTGCCAGCAGCTTAGTTAGGGAGGACTATGGCTACACCTTC. As protein: CASSLVREDYGYTF.

The rearrangement uses TRBV7-2 and TRBJ2-7, with 9 nucleotides matching TRBD2. From germline, CDR1 is SGHTA and CDR2 FQGNSA. The CDR3 is made up of 17 amino acids. The trim removed 0 bases at V and 2 bases at J, leaving 8 bases unmatched. For the CDR3, the DNA is TGTGCCAGCAGCTTAGCGTCCACTAGCGGGCGAGCCTACGAGCAGTACGTC. Translated: CASSLASTSGRAYEQYV.

The chain couples TRBV15 to TRBJ2-5; TRBD1 matches at 9 bases. The end of the DNA fits TRBJ2-7 better, so the J call may be wrong. Germline V gene lookup returns CDR1 LNHNV and CDR2 YYDKDF (reference sequence). The length of the CDR3 is 16 residues. The CDR3 region has the DNA TGTGCCACCAGCAGAGGTAGGGACAGGGCGGCCTACGAGCAGTACTTC. It encodes CATSRGRDRAAYEQYF.

This chain joins TRBV5-1 and TRBJ2-3; TRBD2 aligns across 8 bases. Germline lookup yields CDR1 SGHRS and CDR2 YFSETQ. The length of the CDR3 is 14 residues. Germline trimming cut 3 bases from V and 3 bases from J; bases unmatched to any gene: 3. CDR3 in amino acids: CASSWRGGTDTQYF. The CDR3 region has the DNA TGCGCCAGCAGCTGGCGCGGGGGGACAGATACGCAGTATTTT.

The rearrangement links TRBV14 to TRBJ2-3; 9 bases align to TRBD2. Trimming removed 3 bases from V and 2 bases from J; junction bases left unmatched: 6. Germline CDR1 and CDR2: SGHDN and FVKESK. The CDR3 covers 16 residues. CDR3 DNA sequence: TGTGCCAGCAGCCAGGATCTAGCGGGGTTCACAGATACGCAGTATTTT. This gives the protein CASSQDLAGFTDTQYF. Full variable domain (rest looked up from reference TRBV14 and TRBJ2-3): EAGVTQFPSHSVIEKGQTVTLRCDPISGHDNLYWYRRVMGKEIKFLLHFVKESKQDESGMPNNRFLAERTGGTYSTLKVQPAELEDSGVYFCASSQDLAGFTDTQYFGPGTRLTVL.